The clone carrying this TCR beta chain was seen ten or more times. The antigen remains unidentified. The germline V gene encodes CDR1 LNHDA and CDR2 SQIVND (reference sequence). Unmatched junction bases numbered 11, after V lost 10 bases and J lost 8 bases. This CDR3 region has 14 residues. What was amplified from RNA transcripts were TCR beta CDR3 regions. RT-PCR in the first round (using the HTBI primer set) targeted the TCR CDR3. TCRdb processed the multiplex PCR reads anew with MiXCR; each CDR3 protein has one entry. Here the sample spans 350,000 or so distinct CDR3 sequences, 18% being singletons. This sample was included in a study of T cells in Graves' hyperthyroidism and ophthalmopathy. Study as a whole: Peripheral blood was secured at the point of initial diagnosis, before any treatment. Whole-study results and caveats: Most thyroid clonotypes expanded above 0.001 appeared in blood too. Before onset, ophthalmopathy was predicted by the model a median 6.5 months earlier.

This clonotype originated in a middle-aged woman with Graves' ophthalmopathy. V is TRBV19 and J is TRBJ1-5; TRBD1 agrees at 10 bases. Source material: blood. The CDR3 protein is CATKPGQGMEPQHF. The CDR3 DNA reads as TGTGCCACCAAACCGGGACAGGGGATGGAGCCCCAGCATTTT.